This T cell receptor beta chain was captured in a study of blood T cell repertoires in COVID-19. As processed by the authors: Nucleated cell number was recorded as an estimate derived from reference gene primer amplification. This table comes from immunoSEQ multiplex PCR, and its TCRdb copy is limited to in-frame clones, with some not included. V and J calls and clone size are given by that table; D and trimming were obtained from the DNA. The top ten clones hold just over 7% of a sample with 380,000 or so clones, less than 90% of them seen once. With 5 bases removed from V and 5 bases from J, the gap between germline ends came to 8 bases. CDR3 length equals 11 residues. The germline CDR1 and CDR2 sequences are DFQATT and SNEGSKA (reference sequence).

The chain has TRBV20-1 and TRBJ2-3; D not certain. The TCR was taken from a woman aged 55-70 years with COVID-19, enrolled during active disease. Sequenced material: peripheral blood. DNA of the CDR3: TGCAGTGCTTCACGACTAGATACGCAGTATTTT. Its protein product is CSASRLDTQYF.